The text below deals with one TCR beta chain. This clone was observed a single time. What this receptor recognizes is not known. No base-level quality is on record; no much larger clone is a single base apart. This specimen's time point label, per the study, means: about 28 days (+/-7) after the second vaccine dose. Because spike-specific TCR depth and breadth did not differ between the two schedules, AZD1222 recipients who got a second dose at roughly 4 weeks were pooled with those who got a second dose at roughly 12 weeks. Vaccinee samples came from UK trials COV001 and COV002, including a single-blind randomized controlled phase 2/3 trial of AZD1222 (ChAdOx1 nCoV-19) in healthy adults. Trial participant PBMC samples were collected at day 0 and day 28 after the second dose for TCRbeta chain sequencing. Including cysteine and phenylalanine, the CDR3 has 14 amino acids. Only the CDR3 portion is preserved as DNA: 42 bases, with reading frame beginning at the first base. CDR1 and CDR2, looked up from the germline V gene, are SGHTA and FQGNSA. The germline V end is reduced by 1 base and the J end by 7 bases; junction bases left unmatched: 3.

The CDR3 regions of human TCRbeta chains were analyzed by immunosequencing. Per the original workflow: Repertoire TCRs were matched against a reference library of SARS-CoV-2-specific TCRs generated with the MIRA antigen-specificity platform. Breadth was defined as the fraction of unique TCRs that were SARS-CoV-2-associated, and depth was defined as the fraction of total T cells that were SARS-CoV-2-associated. Using the MIRA data, each spike-specific TCR was mapped to the spike region that the TCR reacts to and placed in a CD4 or CD8 class. Log10-transformed breadth and depth values were compared by one-way ANOVA with Sidak's multiple comparisons tests. As stored in TCRdb, this immuneACCESS dataset retains in-frame rearrangements with V and J assigned. A fraction of the clones does not appear; measured against another copy, unresolved V genes explain less than half of the discrepancy, and the remainder lacks a known reason. Clone size and the V and J calls come from that table; the DNA yielded D and trimming. The sample data list 72,000 or so clones, and nearly 90% of these were observed just once. The ten biggest clones cover 25% to 35% of the sample.

The data stem from a study of T cell responses to AZD1222 COVID-19 vaccine (dated by TCRdb to the early 2020s). A note on the overall study: A total of more than 230 trial participants underwent TCR sequencing, of whom about 200 had received two doses of AZD1222 and 26 had received two doses of the MenACWY control vaccine. Trial participants were enrolled by age into 18-55, 56-69 and 70-plus year subgroups, with roughly 150, 30 and 60 TCR-sequenced participants respectively. What the authors observed across the whole study: Spike-specific TCR breadth and depth rose significantly after two AZD1222 doses compared with day 0 and with MenACWY recipients. Conclusions about previously exposed vaccinees are limited, since just five to seven AZD1222 recipients were seropositive for SARS-CoV-2 at baseline. Reportedly, close to half of the unique spike-specific TCRs recognized epitopes lying outside the regions that are mutated in the B.1.351 and B.1.1.7 variants. Vaccine-associated CD4 TCRs spanned the whole spike protein, with dominant responses in regions 160-218 and 743-854. The 56-69-year group was small, and its depth increase did not reach significance, likely because of low power. Participants were mostly white British, with more females than males. The authors suggested clonal diversity may have been underestimated. Because no day 14 peak-response samples were available, the repertoires could be characterized only after the peak T cell response.

Sequences were derived from peripheral blood, sampled 28 days after the second AZD1222 dose. The sequence is built from TRBV7-2 and TRBJ1-5, with 8 bases aligning to TRBD1. This receptor was taken from an adult who received the AZD1222 COVID-19 vaccine. The CDR3 region: CASSLGQGLQPQHF. The DNA sequence is given as TGTGCCAGCAGCTTAGGACAGGGGTTGCAGCCCCAGCATTTT.